The text below deals with one T cell receptor (beta chain). The length of the CDR3 is 15 residues. Germline lookup yields CDR1 MNHEY and CDR2 SMNVEV (reference sequence). The trim removed 6 bases at V and 4 bases at J, leaving 9 bases unmatched. In terms of age and location, participants ranged from roughly 18 to 95 years and lived in about 25 US areas. This sample is drawn from a study of blood T cell repertoires in COVID-19. The repertoire was sequenced with immunoSEQ multiplex PCR; TCRdb's copy has only in-frame clones and lacks some. Among 220,000 or so clones, more than 80% were seen once, and the ten largest hold about 3%.

The TCR comes from a woman aged 18-29 years in a cohort exposed to, infected with or recovered from COVID-19 (not recorded which). The sequenced material came from PBMCs or T cells enriched from blood (not recorded which). The V and J genes are TRBV27 and TRBJ1-5, with 7 bases matching TRBD1. For the CDR3, the DNA is TGTGCCAGCAGCCCCGGGACAGTCGATAATCAGCCCCAGCATTTT. Protein product: CASSPGTVDNQPQHF.